This entry is about one TCR beta chain. Its matching antigen is unknown. Germline CDR1 is SGHTA and CDR2 is FQGTGA. Trimming removed 8 bases from V and 5 bases from J, with 15 bases in between. This CDR3 region has 14 residues. The data stem from a study of cytomegalovirus exposure and HLA in healthy donors. Researchers ran the PCR with 60 Vbeta and 13 Jbeta primers. TCRdb keeps only in-frame clones here, not all; method: immunoSEQ multiplex PCR. The repertoire table contains roughly 70,000 clones. Findings and limits, study-wide: Several of the most significant clusters appeared, in a later analysis, to be linked to common viral pathogens.

Sequenced: PBMCs. The chain joins TRBV7-3 to TRBJ2-2, with D unclear. The TCR comes from a man aged 40-50 years in good health and CMV-seronegative. This CDR3 reads CASVRGHRTGELFF. The CDR3 bases are TGTGCCAGCGTACGCGGCCACCGGACCGGGGAGCTGTTTTTT.